This is a list of T cell receptor beta chains from one sample in a study of PD-L1 blockade in urothelial cancer. Here immunoSEQ multiplex PCR was the method, and the copy in TCRdb shows in-frame clones only, minus some. The sample carries under 35,000 clones, 80% to 90% recorded once. The sequences come from PBMCs, collected around atezolizumab (anti-PD-L1) treatment. The receptors derive from a man older than 75 with urothelial cancer. CDR3s include the opening cysteine and the closing phenylalanine or tryptophan. D genes are given only for firm matches. Clone sizes are given selectively: once, few, many, or a class where the clone is expanded.

j_call	clone_size	d_call	v_call	cdr3_aa	cdr3_nt
TRBJ2-7	NA	TRBD1	TRBV27	CASSTRDRGREQYF	TGTGCCAGCAGTACCCGGGACAGGGGACGCGAGCAGTACTTC
TRBJ1-3	NA	TRBD1	TRBV5-1	CASSIDRDYTIYF	TGCGCCAGCAGCATTGACAGGGATTACACCATATATTTT
TRBJ2-7	NA	TRBD1	TRBV5-1	CASSLAGQALEQYF	TGCGCCAGCAGCTTGGCGGGACAGGCTCTCGAGCAGTACTTC
TRBJ2-3	NA	TRBD1	TRBV9	CASSVSDRGQNTQYF	TGTGCCAGCAGCGTATCCGACAGGGGACAAAATACGCAGTATTTT
TRBJ2-7	NA	NA	TRBV18	CASSPVNGEQYF	TGTGCCAGCTCACCAGTGAACGGCGAGCAGTACTTC
TRBJ2-2	NA	TRBD2	TRBV18	CASSPLIAGVGELFF	TGTGCCAGCTCACCACTTATAGCGGGAGTCGGGGAGCTGTTTTTT
TRBJ2-7	few	TRBD2	TRBV27	CASSRGTSREQYF	TGTGCCAGCAGTCGAGGGACTAGCCGCGAGCAGTACTTC
TRBJ1-5	NA	TRBD1	TRBV6-6	CASSYSRTGGEPQHF	TGTGCCAGCAGTTACTCGAGGACAGGGGGAGAGCCCCAGCATTTT
TRBJ2-7	NA	NA	TRBV5-1	CASGLTASYEQYF	TGCGCCAGCGGCCTTACAGCCTCCTACGAGCAGTACTTC
TRBJ1-2	NA	NA	TRBV12-5	CASGLVEGRVYTF	TGTGCTAGTGGTTTGGTAGAAGGCAGGGTCTACACCTTC
TRBJ2-1	NA	NA	TRBV5-1	CASSKSGVYEQFF	TGCGCCAGCAGCAAGTCGGGGGTTTATGAGCAGTTCTTC
TRBJ1-3	few	NA	TRBV7-2	CASSLALSSGNTIYF	TGTGCCAGCAGCCTAGCCCTAAGCTCTGGAAACACCATATATTTT
TRBJ1-2	NA	NA	TRBV4-3	CASSHLQGVDYGYTF	TGCGCCAGCAGCCACTTACAGGGAGTCGACTATGGCTACACCTTC
TRBJ1-2	NA	TRBD1	TRBV5-1	CASSSTGEYGYTF	TGCGCCAGCAGTTCAACAGGGGAGTATGGCTACACCTTC
TRBJ1-5	NA	TRBD1	TRBV2	CASSSTGDRQPQHF	TGTGCCAGCAGCTCCACAGGGGACCGTCAGCCCCAGCATTTT
TRBJ2-7	NA	NA	TRBV7-2	CASSPRQADEQYF	TGTGCCAGCTCCCCCCGGCAGGCAGACGAGCAGTACTTC
TRBJ2-2	NA	TRBD1	TRBV29-1	CSVEQTGVFGELFF	TGCAGCGTTGAGCAGACAGGGGTCTTCGGGGAGCTGTTTTTT
TRBJ2-5	NA	TRBD1	TRBV6-5	CASRTPRGPETQYF	TGTGCCAGCAGAACCCCCAGGGGGCCGGAGACCCAGTACTTC
TRBJ1-1	NA	NA	TRBV28	CASKAGTLEAFF	TGTGCCAGCAAAGCCGGGACTCTTGAAGCTTTCTTT
TRBJ2-7	NA	TRBD2	TRBV4-1	CASSRGTSGSSGEQYF	TGCGCCAGCAGCCGAGGGACTAGCGGGAGTAGTGGCGAGCAGTACTTC
TRBJ1-2	NA	TRBD1	TRBV18	CASSPVDRGTNYGYTF	TGTGCCAGCTCACCGGTAGACAGGGGTACGAACTATGGCTACACCTTC
TRBJ1-1	NA	NA	TRBV6-1	CASSWDGQGNTEAFF	TGTGCCAGCAGTTGGGATGGGCAGGGGAACACTGAAGCTTTCTTT
TRBJ2-7	NA	NA	TRBV11-2	CASSSAIYEQYF	TGTGCCAGCAGCTCTGCTATCTACGAGCAGTACTTC
TRBJ1-3	NA	TRBD1	TRBV18	CASSPGTVSSGNTIYF	TGTGCCAGCTCACCAGGGACAGTCAGTTCGGGAAACACCATATATTTT
TRBJ1-1	NA	TRBD1	TRBV4-1	CASSQVGTANTEAFF	TGCGCCAGCAGCCAAGTCGGGACAGCGAACACTGAAGCTTTCTTT
TRBJ1-2	NA	NA	TRBV9	CASSVVTARGNEGYTF	TGTGCCAGCAGCGTAGTCACGGCTCGGGGTAATGAAGGCTACACCTTC
TRBJ1-5	NA	NA	TRBV18	CASSLPRTWDFNSNQPQHF	TGTGCCAGCTCCCTCCCCAGGACATGGGATTTTAATAGCAATCAGCCCCAGCATTTT
TRBJ2-1	NA	NA	TRBV13	CASSLGAGQAYNEQFF	TGTGCCAGCAGCTTAGGAGCGGGACAGGCCTACAATGAGCAGTTCTTC
TRBJ2-4	once	NA	TRBV10-3	CAISASGGGKNIQYF	TGTGCCATCAGTGCCTCCGGGGGTGGGAAAAACATTCAGTACTTC
TRBJ2-5	NA	NA	TRBV10-3	CAISDRQGKETQYF	TGTGCCATCAGTGATCGGCAGGGGAAAGAGACCCAGTACTTC
TRBJ2-1	NA	TRBD2	TRBV11-3	CANSRGLADYNEQFF	TGTGCCAACAGCCGGGGACTAGCGGACTACAATGAGCAGTTCTTC
TRBJ2-5	NA	TRBD1	TRBV11-3	CASSSGQGSQETQYF	TGTGCCAGCAGCTCCGGACAGGGGAGCCAAGAGACCCAGTACTTC